The present T cell receptor beta chain was sequenced within a study of STAT5B mutations in CD4+ large granular lymphocyte leukemia. Sequencing was performed with immunoSEQ multiplex PCR; in TCRdb, only in-frame clones are kept and a portion is missing. The sample includes roughly 48,000 clones, roughly two thirds seen only once; the top ten take less than 2%. V lost 2 bases, J lost 2 bases, and 7 bases lay in between. This CDR3 has 14 residues. Germline CDR1 is SNHLY and CDR2 is FYNNEI. The specimen sequenced was CD4+ T cells from blood buffy coats. This chain joins TRBV2 and TRBJ1-3; a weak D match, TRBD1 (5 bases). This receptor was taken from a human donor in good health. The CDR3 is CASSELGAGNTIYF. The CDR3 nucleotides are TGTGCCAGCAGTGAATTAGGGGCTGGAAACACCATATATTTT.